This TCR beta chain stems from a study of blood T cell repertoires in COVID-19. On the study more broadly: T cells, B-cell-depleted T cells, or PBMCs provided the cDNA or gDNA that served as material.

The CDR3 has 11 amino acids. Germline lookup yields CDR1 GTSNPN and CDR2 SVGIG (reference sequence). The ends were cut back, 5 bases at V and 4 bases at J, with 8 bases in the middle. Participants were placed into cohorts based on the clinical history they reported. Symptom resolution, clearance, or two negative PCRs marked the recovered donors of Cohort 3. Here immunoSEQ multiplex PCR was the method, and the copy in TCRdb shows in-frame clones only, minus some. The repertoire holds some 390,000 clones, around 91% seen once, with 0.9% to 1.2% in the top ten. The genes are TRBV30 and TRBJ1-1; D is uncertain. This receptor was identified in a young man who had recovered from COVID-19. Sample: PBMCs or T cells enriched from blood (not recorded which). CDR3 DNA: TGTGCCTGGGGACGAGTCACTGAAGCTTTCTTT. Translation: CAWGRVTEAFF. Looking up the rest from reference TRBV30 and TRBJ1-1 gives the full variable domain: SQTIHQWPATLVQPVGSPLSLECTVEGTSNPNLYWYRQAAGRGLQLLFYSVGIGQISSEVPQNLSASRPQDRQFILSSKKLLLSDSGFYLCAWGRVTEAFFGQGTRLTVV.